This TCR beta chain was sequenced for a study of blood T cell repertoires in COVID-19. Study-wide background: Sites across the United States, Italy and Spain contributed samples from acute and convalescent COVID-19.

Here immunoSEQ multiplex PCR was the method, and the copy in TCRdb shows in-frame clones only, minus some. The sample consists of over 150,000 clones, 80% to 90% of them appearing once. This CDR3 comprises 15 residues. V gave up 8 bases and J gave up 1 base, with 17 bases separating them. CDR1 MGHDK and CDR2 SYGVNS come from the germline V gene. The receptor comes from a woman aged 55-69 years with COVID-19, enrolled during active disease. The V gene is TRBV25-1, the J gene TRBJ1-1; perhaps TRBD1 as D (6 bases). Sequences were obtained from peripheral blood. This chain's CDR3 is CASRTLRGGNTEAFF. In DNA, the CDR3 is TGTGCCAGCCGAACACTGAGGGGGGGGAACACTGAAGCTTTCTTT. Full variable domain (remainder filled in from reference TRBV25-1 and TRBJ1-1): EADIYQTPRYLVIGTGKKITLECSQTMGHDKMYWYQQDPGMELHLIHYSYGVNSTEKGDLSSESTVSRIRTEHFPLTLESARPSHTSQYLCASRTLRGGNTEAFFGQGTRLTVV.